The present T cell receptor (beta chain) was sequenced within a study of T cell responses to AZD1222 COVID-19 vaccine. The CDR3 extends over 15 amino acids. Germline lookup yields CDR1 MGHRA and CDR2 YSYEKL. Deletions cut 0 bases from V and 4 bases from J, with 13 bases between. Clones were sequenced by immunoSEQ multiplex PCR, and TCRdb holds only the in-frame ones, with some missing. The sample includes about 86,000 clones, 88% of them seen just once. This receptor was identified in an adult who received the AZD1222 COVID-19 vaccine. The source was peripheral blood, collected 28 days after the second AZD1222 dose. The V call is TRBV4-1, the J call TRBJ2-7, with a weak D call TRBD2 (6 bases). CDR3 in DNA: TGCGCCAGCAGCCAAGATTACGGGGGAGGATACGAGCAGTACTTC. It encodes CASSQDYGGGYEQYF.